This TCR beta chain emerged from a study of cytomegalovirus exposure and HLA in healthy donors (dated by TCRdb to the late 2010s). General notes on the study: According to an earlier analysis of a few hundred of the donors, roughly 180 million T cells yielded over 90 million unique TCR beta sequences and 250 to 350 Gb of sequence data. The study used immunosequencing to profile the T cell repertoires of hundreds of subjects and linked those repertoires to cytomegalovirus serostatus. A separate validation cohort of 100 to 150 different subjects was used in addition to the approximately 700-subject first cohort. To decide whether each TCR beta V gene segment behaved as functional or pseudogenic, an earlier analysis of some 540 of the donors relied on high-throughput TCR beta sequencing. HLA typing included class I and class II loci at four-digit resolution. Donor age, sex, ethnicity and CMV serostatus were compiled together with the repertoire data. In a later analysis, previously published TCR beta repertoires from 666 donors were re-analyzed and high-resolution HLA genotyping was added so that TCR occurrence patterns could be studied. The study combined high-throughput TCR immunosequencing, statistical association of individual TCRs with disease status, and machine learning to predict cytomegalovirus infection status. The later analysis used no new phenotypic data to find candidate immune exposures, relying instead on TCR beta sequences and their occurrence across donors. Because of strong linkage in the cohort, a handful of DR-DQ haplotypes were treated as single units for association and clustering. Among about 400 genotyped donors of the cohort, an average of roughly 230,000 unique TCR beta nucleotide sequences was sequenced per donor, of which about 19% were non-productive. The study was designed to test whether signatures of past pathogen exposure could be identified by cataloging public T cell receptors. An early release covering about 600 HLA-typed donors comprised about 290 gigabases of sequencing data and approximately 80 million unique TCR sequences. Of the approximately 400 genotyped donors, less than 90% were placed in the genetic ancestry cluster associated with self-reported Caucasian donors. All discovery cohort repertoires had been generated on a single sequencing platform. In a later genetic analysis, genome-wide SNP genotypes for about 65% of the roughly 700 donors were used, and that subset was treated as a discovery cohort. The number of typed donors differed by locus: about 620-640 for A, B, C, DRB1 and DQB1; 500 to 550 for DQA1; 606 for DPA1; and approximately 450 for DPB1. What the authors observed across the whole study: Across donors, most TCR sequences were observed very rarely, whereas some public TCRs were present in many individuals. A group of highly shared sequence variants was considered likely to be a technical artifact of the sequencing pipeline. In vitro tests confirmed that a few of the cytomegalovirus-associated TCR beta chains recognize cytomegalovirus antigens. Broadly in line with IMGT annotations, most TCR beta V segments showed up in productive rearrangements about 87% or about 30% of the time in an earlier analysis of approximately 600 of the donors. The authors suggested that the approach could potentially be generalized to other disease states and immunological phenotypes. Specific HLA alleles were associated with 15,000 to 20,000 TCR beta sequences at a false discovery rate of 0.05 in a later analysis. For the cohort, immune exposure information was limited to CMV serostatus. Most CMV-associated TCR beta chains appeared to be HLA-restricted in a later analysis, and the HLA associations seemed to be driven largely by CMV exposure. In the study, some 160 TCR beta chains were listed as associated with cytomegalovirus. Correlated functional status among segregating V segments might reflect linkage disequilibrium, but an unknown experimental factor could not be ruled out. A further reported finding was that TCR beta sequences accurately predicted the HLA-A and HLA-B alleles for most subjects in the first cohort. Because the 87-base-pair reads could not distinguish some IMGT-functional V segments, including TRBV6-2 and TRBV6-3, those segments were excluded. The classifier was reported to diagnose cytomegalovirus status with high specificity and sensitivity in both the original cohort and the validation cohort. Compared with the 666-donor mean, donors in an Asian-associated ancestry cluster had fewer N-insertions in productive TCRs, according to a later genetic analysis. A later analysis reported that several top co-occurrence clusters appeared linked to parvovirus B19, influenza, CMV and Epstein-Barr virus. Roughly uniform sequencing depth across donors was assumed in presence/absence analyses, although this assumption may not hold. In a later analysis, TCR association rates were found to vary across HLA loci, with the most associated TCRs seen for DRB1 alleles and the fewest for HLA-C alleles. Because HLA typing was missing for some donors at each locus, association tests included only the typed subset. In a later analysis, HLA-associated TCR beta chains were found to be more clonally expanded and to have lower generation probabilities than equally common non-associated chains. Strong co-occurrence of HLA alleles, especially DR and DQ, made assigning TCR associations to individual alleles difficult. A later genetic analysis associated a missense DCLRE1C variant with V-gene and J-gene trimming of TCR beta chains, and an independent cohort replicated the association. The cohort was sequenced for TCR beta chains only, and without alpha or paired-chain data the features that could be detected were limited. Roughly 17 rarely observed V segments, including chromosome 9 orphons, were excluded from the earlier analysis of about 500 of the donors because counts were too low.

Of note for this clone: This receptor's antigen is unknown.

The cohort consisted of 666 healthy bone marrow donors. At the time of sampling, all cohort members were nominally healthy, though unrecorded immune exposures were likely present. The donor was CMV seronegative and was included in the group of several hundred seronegative cohort members. A peripheral blood sample was provided by each donor, and peripheral blood mononuclear cells were used for TCR beta sequencing. The Qiagen DNeasy Blood Extraction Kit was used to extract genomic DNA from the blood cell samples. From a lookup of the germline V gene, CDR1 and CDR2 are MGHRA and YSYEKL. V lost 2 bases and J lost 4 bases, and the count of bases not matched to a germline gene is 18. The CDR3 starts with the cysteine, ends with the phenylalanine, and has 19 residues. Of all the DNA, just the CDR3 is kept, 57 bases in frame from base 1. Library construction relied on the immunoSEQ multiplex PCR assay. The multiplex PCR relied on a mix of 60 forward primers for TCR Vbeta segments and 13 reverse primers for TCR Jbeta segments. Amplification of the CDR3 region of rearranged TCR beta genes was performed with a multiplex PCR assay on genomic DNA. The amplified TCR beta libraries were sequenced on the Illumina HiSeq System as 87-base-pair reads. Turning to the authors' computational methods: Across the 670 or so repertoires, a later analysis counted roughly 84 million unique TCR beta chains, approximately 10 million of which were shared by at least two donors. Raw reads were error-corrected and collapsed into unique sequences by a nearest-neighbor algorithm in which closely related sequences were merged to remove PCR and sequencing errors. V, D and J gene segments were assigned by aligning CDR3 sequences to IMGT reference sequences. For a sequence to be retained, at least a six-nucleotide match to both a V gene segment and a J gene segment was required. A rearrangement was called productive if the CDR3 had no stop codons and remained in frame with V and J, and every other rearrangement was called non-productive. Following IMGT convention, CDR3 was defined as the stretch from the second conserved V-encoded cysteine to the conserved J-encoded phenylalanine. The earlier analysis of about 500 of the donors excluded sequences that lacked an unambiguous match to a single V gene segment. An earlier analysis of around 600 of the donors classified V segments as functional when productive rearrangements were above 56.7% and as segregating when the standard deviation between donors was above 5%. A statistical classification framework was developed to diagnose cytomegalovirus status using the catalog of TCR beta chain sequences. A later analysis assigned V and J genes by comparing TCR nucleotide sequences with IMGT/GENE-DB human TR gene sequences. Using the TCRdist pipeline, a later analysis assigned CDR3 sequences along with most-parsimonious VDJ recombination scenarios. A later analysis defined each TCR beta chain by its CDR3 amino acid sequence plus V-gene family, and excluded reads lacking a unique V-gene family. In a later analysis, fewer than 600 highly shared, low-generation-probability nucleotide sequences were removed to address suspected cross-contamination and a sequencing artifact. A later analysis calculated a clonal expansion index for each public chain from normalized within-repertoire ranks of inferred template counts. A later analysis computed generation probabilities with a VDJ recombination model fitted to out-of-frame rearrangements, and checked the results against IGoR. A later analysis scored TCR-TCR, TCR-HLA and TCR-CMV co-occurrence with hypergeometric tests, applying a repertoire-size bias correction to TCR pairs. False discovery rates were estimated in a later analysis by permuting HLA or CMV assignments 20 times. In a later analysis, co-occurring TCRs were grouped with DBSCAN, and TCRdist sequence similarity was added when clustering was performed within HLA-allele-positive subsets. Repertoires with fewer than 30,000 or more than 120,000 public chains were left out of co-occurrence clustering, as were about 5 repertoires with anomalous nucleotide sharing. The clones in this table, taken by TCRdb from immuneACCESS, are in-frame only. Not every clone is retained; where verified, under half of the shortfall comes from an unresolved V gene, and the cause of the rest is unknown. V, J and clone size are those of that table, while D and trimming were read from the DNA. Per the sample table, the count is 25,000 to 35,000 clones. Of the sample, roughly 3.2% is held by the ten largest clones.

This chain is built from TRBV4-1 and TRBJ2-3; 7 bases in the junction line up with TRBD2. The clonotype comes from a man aged 40-55 years in good health and CMV-seronegative. The sample consisted of PBMCs. The CDR3 corresponds to CASSQNSLTGLDIPDTQYF. The nucleotide sequence is given as TGCGCCAGCAGCCAAAACTCCCTCACCGGACTAGATATCCCAGATACGCAGTATTTT.